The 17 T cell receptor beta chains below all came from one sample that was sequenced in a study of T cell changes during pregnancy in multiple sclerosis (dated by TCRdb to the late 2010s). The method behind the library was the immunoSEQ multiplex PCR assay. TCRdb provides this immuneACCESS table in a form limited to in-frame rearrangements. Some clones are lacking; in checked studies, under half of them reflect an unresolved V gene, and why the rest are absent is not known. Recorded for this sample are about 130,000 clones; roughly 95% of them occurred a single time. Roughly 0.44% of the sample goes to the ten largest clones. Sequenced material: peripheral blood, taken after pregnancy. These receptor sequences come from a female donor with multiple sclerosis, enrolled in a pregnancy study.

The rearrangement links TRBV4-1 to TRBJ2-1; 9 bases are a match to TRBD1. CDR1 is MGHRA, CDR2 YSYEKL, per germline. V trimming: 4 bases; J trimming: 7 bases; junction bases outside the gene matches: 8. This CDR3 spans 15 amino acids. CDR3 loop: CASSRTGTGLNEQFF. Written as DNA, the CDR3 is TGCGCCAGCAGCCGAACGGGGACAGGGCTTAATGAGCAGTTCTTC.

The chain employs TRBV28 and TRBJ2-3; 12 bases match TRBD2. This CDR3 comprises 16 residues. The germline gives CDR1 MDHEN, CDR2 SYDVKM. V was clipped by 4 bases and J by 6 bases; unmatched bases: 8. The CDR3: CASSSRLAGVMDTQYF. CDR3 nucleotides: TGTGCCAGCAGTTCCCGACTAGCGGGAGTAATGGATACGCAGTATTTT.

CDR3 protein: CSASADPEAFF. In DNA form, the CDR3 reads TGCAGTGCTTCAGCGGACCCTGAAGCTTTCTTT. This chain joins TRBV20-1 and TRBJ1-1, with D unclear. Germline lookup yields CDR1 DFQATT and CDR2 SNEGSKA (reference sequence). This CDR3 region has 11 residues. Trimming took 5 bases from V and 6 from J, leaving 10 bases between them.

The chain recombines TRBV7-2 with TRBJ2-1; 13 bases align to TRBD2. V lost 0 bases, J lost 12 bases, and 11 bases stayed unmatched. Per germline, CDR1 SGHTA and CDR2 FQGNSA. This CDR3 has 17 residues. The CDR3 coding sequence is TGTGCCAGCAGCTTAGCAGCACAAACGACTAGCGGGAGGAGGCAGTTCTTC. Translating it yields CASSLAAQTTSGRRQFF.

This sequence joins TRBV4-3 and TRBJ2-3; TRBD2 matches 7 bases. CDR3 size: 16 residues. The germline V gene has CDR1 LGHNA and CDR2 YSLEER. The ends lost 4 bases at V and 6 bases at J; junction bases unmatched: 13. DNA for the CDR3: TGCGCCAGCAGCCCCCGGACCCCTGGGAGGGATGATACGCAGTATTTT. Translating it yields CASSPRTPGRDDTQYF.

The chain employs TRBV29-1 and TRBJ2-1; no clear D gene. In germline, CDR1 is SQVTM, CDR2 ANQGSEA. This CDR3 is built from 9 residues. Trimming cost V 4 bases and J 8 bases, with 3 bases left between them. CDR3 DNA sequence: TGCAGCGTTGGCGATGAGCAGTTCTTC. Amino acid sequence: CSVGDEQFF.

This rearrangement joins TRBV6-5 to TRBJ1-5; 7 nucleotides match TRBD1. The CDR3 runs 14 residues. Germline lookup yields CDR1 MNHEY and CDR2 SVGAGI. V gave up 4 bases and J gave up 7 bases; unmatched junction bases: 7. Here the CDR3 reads CASSSRQGPQPQHF. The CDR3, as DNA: TGTGCCAGCAGTTCCAGACAGGGCCCACAGCCCCAGCATTTT.

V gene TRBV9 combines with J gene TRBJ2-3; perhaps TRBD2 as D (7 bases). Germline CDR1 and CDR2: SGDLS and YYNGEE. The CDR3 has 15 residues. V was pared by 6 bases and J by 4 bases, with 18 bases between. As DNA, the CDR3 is TGTGCCAGCAACGTGGGGGGGCGGGTGCCAGATACGCAGTATTTT. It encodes CASNVGGRVPDTQYF.

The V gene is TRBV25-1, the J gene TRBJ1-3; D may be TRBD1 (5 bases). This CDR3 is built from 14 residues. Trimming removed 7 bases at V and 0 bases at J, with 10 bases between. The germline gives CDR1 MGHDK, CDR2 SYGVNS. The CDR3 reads CASKGASSGNTIYF. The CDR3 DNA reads TGTGCCAGCAAAGGGGCGAGCTCTGGAAACACCATATATTTT.

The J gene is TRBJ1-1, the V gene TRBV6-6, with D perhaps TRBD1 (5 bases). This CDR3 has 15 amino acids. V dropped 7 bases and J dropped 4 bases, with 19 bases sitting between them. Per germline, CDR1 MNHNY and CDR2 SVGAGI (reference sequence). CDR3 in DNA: TGTGCCAGCATCAGGGTCCCCTCCGTTGGCACTGAAGCTTTCTTT. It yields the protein CASIRVPSVGTEAFF.

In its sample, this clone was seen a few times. This CDR3 reads CASSPQGNYGYTF. In nucleotides, the CDR3 is TGTGCCAGCAGTCCACAGGGTAACTATGGCTACACCTTC. The chain uses TRBV28 and TRBJ1-2, with D possibly TRBD1 on 6 matching bases. Germline V gives CDR1 MDHEN, CDR2 SYDVKM. The CDR3 is 13 amino acids. With 5 bases removed from V and 1 base from J, the gap between germline ends came to 8 bases.

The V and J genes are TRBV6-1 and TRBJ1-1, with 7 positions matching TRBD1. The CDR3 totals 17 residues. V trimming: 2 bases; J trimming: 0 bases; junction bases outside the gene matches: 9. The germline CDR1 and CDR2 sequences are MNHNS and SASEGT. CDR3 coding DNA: TGTGCCAGCAGTGAAATGGGTAGGGGGCACCTGAACACTGAAGCTTTCTTT. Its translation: CASSEMGRGHLNTEAFF.

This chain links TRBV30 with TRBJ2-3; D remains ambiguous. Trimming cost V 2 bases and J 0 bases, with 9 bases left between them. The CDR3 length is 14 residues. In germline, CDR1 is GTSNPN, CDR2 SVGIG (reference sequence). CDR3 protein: CAWSKAVSTDTQYF. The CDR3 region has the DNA TGTGCCTGGAGTAAAGCCGTTAGCACAGATACGCAGTATTTT.

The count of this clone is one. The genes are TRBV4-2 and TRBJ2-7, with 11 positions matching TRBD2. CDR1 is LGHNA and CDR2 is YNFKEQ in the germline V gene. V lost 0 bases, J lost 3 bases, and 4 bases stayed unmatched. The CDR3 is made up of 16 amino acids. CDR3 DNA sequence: TGTGCCAGCAGCCAAGATCTAGCGGGGGGTCACTACGAGCAGTACTTC. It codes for CASSQDLAGGHYEQYF.

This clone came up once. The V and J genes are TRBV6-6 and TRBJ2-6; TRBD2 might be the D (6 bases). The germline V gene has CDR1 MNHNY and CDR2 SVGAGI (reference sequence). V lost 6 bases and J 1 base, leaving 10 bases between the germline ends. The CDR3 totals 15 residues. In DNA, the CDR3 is TGTGCCAGCAGCGTTGGGGGGTCTGGGGCCAACGTCCTGACTTTC. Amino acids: CASSVGGSGANVLTF.

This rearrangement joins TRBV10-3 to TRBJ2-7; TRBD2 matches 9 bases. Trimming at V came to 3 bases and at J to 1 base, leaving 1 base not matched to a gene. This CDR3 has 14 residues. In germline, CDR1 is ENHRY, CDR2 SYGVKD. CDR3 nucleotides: TGTGCCATCAGTGATCTAGCGGGATCCTACGAGCAGTACTTC. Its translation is CAISDLAGSYEQYF.

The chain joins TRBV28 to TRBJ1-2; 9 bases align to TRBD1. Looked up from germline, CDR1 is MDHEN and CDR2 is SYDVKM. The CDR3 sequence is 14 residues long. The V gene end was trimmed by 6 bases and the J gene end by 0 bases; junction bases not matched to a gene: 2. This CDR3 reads CASRQGASNYGYTF. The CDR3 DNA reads TGTGCCAGCAGACAGGGGGCCTCTAACTATGGCTACACCTTC.